The TCR beta chain under discussion was sequenced for a study of T cell changes during pregnancy in multiple sclerosis. The table came from immunoSEQ multiplex PCR; TCRdb's copy has only in-frame clones and leaves some out. The table has approximately 46,000 clones, about 94% seen once. Trimming took off 3 bases at V and 5 bases at J, with 11 bases between the two ends. The CDR3 consists of 13 residues. Germline V gives CDR1 SGDLS, CDR2 YYNGEE. The chain joins TRBV9 to TRBJ2-5, with unresolved D. The sample was CD4+ T cells from peripheral blood mononuclear cells, taken after pregnancy. The source of this sequence is a female donor with multiple sclerosis, enrolled in a pregnancy study. The CDR3 sequence is CASSAEVGETQYF. The CDR3 DNA is TGTGCCAGCAGCGCCGAGGTCGGGGAGACCCAGTACTTC.